This TCR beta chain was captured by sequencing in a study of T-cell memory formation after mild COVID-19 (TCRdb year 2021). Notes on the research overall: TCR sequence clusters from the two donors were largely donor specific. Longitudinal TCRalpha and TCRbeta repertoire sequencing tracked T-cell clones expanding and contracting after mild COVID-19 in a couple of donors. The cohort was made up of two young adult volunteers, one female and one male, who were previously healthy. Results the study describes overall, beyond this receptor: Balanced CD4/CD8 phenotypes were observed for clones contracting from day 15 to 85, whereas a bias towards CD4+ was observed for a second wave of clones expanding from day 15 to 37. The detection of some responding clones in pre-infection memory suggests that pre-existing cross-reactive memory T cells joined the SARS-CoV-2 response. The study covered only a couple of mild cases, and larger cohorts including severe cases with pre-infection samples were considered necessary. Contracting CD4+ clones turned up mainly in the CM and EM memory subsets, whereas EMRA was where CD8+ clones were enriched. The second-wave clones that peaked on day 37 were not confirmed to be SARS-CoV-2 specific.

The listed sequencing device is Illumina NovaSeq 6000. TCRalpha and TCRbeta cDNA libraries were built by 5'RACE with constant-segment primers, adding sample barcodes and unique molecular identifiers. RNA was extracted from every sample with Trizol reagent. Amplification of the libraries took two PCR steps, and the second step added a second sample barcode plus Illumina TruSeq adapters. The libraries were sequenced on an Illumina NovaSeq using 2 x 150 bp paired-end reads. Per the source publication's procedure: Reads were demultiplexed and collapsed into UMI-guided consensus sequences with migec v1.2.7. With mixcr v2.1.11, UMI consensuses were aligned to TRA and TRB V and J templates and assembled into clonotypes. Expanded or contracted clonotypes were those called significant by both edgeR and NoisET, with noise models trained on biological replicates. For edgeR calls, the cutoffs were a false discovery rate-adjusted p below 0.01 and a log2 fold-change threshold of 1. As an exploratory analysis of dynamics, max-normalized trajectories of the 1000 most abundant clonotypes were examined with PCA combined with hierarchical clustering. The CD4 or CD8 phenotype of responding clones was assigned using the separately sequenced CD4+ and CD8+ repertoires. TCRdb took the public reads, trimmed them with fastp at Q25, ran MiXCR for clone calling and kept in-frame beta chains. Here each entry gathers all rows of one CDR3 protein and keeps the most common genes and DNA. These V and J calls derive from TCRdb rather than the authors' analysis. The sample yields about 210,000 distinct CDR3 sequences; more than 9% were counted once. The ten largest clonotypes hold just over 3% of the sample.

A word on this clonotype: Its antigen target is currently unknown. The record has no base qualities; no much larger clone is one base away.

Ficoll-Paque density gradient centrifugation was used to isolate PBMCs. Specimen: PBMCs or a T cell subset sorted from them (not recorded which). This TCR derives from a young man who had mild COVID-19 (a few samples of this study predate the infection). The sample titles of this study are shuffled in the database, so cell type and time point are left out; the donor was told from shared clones.

At the DNA level, the sequence is TGTGCCAGCCGTGTCGGCAGGCAGGGAAATCAGCCCCAGCATTTT. Translation gives CASRVGRQGNQPQHF. This receptor chain uses TRBV6-1 and TRBJ1-5; TRBD1 might be the D gene, on 5 matching bases. Relative to germline, V is 8 bases shorter and J is 4 bases shorter, with 18 bases between their ends. Inclusive of the bounding cysteine and phenylalanine, the CDR3 is 15 residues long. Just CDR3 DNA is preserved here, 45 bases in frame from base 1. The germline V gene sets CDR1 to MNHNS and CDR2 to SASEGT.